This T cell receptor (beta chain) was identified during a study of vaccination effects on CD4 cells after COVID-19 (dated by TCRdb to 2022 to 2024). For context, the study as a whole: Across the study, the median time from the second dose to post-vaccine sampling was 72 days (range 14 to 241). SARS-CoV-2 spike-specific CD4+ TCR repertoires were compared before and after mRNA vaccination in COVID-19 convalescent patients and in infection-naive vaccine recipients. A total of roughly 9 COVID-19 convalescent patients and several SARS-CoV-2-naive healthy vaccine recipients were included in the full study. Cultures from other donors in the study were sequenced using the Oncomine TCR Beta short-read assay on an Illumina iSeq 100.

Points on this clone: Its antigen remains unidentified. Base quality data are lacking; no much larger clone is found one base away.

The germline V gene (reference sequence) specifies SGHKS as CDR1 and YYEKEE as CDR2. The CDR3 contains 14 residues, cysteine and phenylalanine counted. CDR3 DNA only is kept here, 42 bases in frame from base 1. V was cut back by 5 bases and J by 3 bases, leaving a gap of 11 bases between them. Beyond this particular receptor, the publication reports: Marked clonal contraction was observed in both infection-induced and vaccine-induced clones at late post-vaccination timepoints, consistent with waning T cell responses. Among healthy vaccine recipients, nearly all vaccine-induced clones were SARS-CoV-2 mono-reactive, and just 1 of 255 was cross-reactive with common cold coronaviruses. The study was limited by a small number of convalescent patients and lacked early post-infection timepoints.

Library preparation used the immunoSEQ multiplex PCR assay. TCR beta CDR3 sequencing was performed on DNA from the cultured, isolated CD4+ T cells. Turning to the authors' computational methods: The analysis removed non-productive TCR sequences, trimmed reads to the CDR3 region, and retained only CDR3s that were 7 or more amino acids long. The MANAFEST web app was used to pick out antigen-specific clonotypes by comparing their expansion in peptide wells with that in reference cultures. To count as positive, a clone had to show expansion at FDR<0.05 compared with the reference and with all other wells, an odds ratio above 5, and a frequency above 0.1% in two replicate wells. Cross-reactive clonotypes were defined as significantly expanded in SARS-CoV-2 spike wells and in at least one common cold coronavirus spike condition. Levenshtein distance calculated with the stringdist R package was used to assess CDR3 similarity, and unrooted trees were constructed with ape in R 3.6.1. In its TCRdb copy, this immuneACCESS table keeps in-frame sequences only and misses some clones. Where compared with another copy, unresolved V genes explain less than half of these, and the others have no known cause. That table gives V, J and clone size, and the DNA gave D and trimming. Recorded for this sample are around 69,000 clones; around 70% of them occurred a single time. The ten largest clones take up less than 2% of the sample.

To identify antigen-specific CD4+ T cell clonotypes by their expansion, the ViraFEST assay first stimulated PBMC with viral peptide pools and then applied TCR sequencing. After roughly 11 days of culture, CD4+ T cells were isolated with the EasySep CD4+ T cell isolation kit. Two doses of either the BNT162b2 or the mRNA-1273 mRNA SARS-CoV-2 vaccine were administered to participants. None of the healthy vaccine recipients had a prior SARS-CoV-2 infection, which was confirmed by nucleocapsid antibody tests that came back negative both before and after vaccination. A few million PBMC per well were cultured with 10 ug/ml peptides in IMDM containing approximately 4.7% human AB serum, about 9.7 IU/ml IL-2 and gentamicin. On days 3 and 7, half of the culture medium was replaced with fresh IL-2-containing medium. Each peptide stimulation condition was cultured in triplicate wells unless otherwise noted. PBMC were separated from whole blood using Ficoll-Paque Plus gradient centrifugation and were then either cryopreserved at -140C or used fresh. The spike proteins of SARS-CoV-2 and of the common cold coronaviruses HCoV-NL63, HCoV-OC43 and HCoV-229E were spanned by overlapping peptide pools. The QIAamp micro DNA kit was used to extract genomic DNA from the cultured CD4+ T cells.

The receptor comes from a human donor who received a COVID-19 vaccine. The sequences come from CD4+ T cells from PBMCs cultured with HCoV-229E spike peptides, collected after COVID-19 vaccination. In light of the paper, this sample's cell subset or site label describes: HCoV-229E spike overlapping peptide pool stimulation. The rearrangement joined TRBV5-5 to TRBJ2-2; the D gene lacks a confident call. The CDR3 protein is CASSSGFYTGELFF. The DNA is TGTGCCAGCAGTTCCGGGTTTTACACCGGGGAGCTGTTTTTT.